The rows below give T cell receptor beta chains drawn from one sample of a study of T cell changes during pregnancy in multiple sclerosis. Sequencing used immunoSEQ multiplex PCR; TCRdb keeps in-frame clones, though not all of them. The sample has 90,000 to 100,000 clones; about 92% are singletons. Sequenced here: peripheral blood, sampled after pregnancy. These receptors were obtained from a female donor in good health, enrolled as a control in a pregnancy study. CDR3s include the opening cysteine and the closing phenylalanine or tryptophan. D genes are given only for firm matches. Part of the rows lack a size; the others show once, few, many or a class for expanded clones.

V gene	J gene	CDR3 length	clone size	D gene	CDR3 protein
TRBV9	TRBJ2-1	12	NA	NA	CASSGSGNEQFF
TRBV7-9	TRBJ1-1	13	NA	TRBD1	CASSLTGTGEAFF
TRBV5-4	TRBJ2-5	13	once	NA	CASSQDIQETQYF
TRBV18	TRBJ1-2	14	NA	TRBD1	CASSLEDRSYGYTF
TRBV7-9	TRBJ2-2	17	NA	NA	CASRPPPDNPNPGELFF
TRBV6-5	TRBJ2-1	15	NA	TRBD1	CASSYLQGDYNEQFF
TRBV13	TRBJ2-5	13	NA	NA	CASSHRGRETQYF
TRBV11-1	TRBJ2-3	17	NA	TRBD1	CASSSILGQGGTDTQYF
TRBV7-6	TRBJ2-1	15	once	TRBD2	CASSLRLAEYNEQFF
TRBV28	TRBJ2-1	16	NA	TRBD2	CASSLTTSGNYNEQFF
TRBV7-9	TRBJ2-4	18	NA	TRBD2	CASSTPVPGTSDKNIQYF
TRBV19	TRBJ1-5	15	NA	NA	CATNLQDQSNQPQHF
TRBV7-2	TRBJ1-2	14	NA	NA	CASSLPGQNYGYTF
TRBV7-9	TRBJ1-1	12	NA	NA	CASSQGRSEAFF
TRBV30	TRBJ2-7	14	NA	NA	CAWTEFLGTYEQYF
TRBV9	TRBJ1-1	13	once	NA	CAYRGDLNTEAFF
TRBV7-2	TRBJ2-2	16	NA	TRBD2	CASSLLAGTDGGELFF
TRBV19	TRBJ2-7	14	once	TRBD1	CASSARTGPYEQYF
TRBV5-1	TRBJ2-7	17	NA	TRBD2	CASSLNILAGRLHEQYF
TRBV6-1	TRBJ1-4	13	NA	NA	CATQDWRNEKLFF
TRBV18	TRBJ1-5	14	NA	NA	CASAAGQGSQPQHF
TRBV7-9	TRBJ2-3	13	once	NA	CASTQGSADTQYF
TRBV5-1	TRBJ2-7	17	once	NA	CASSRISGLAVTYKQYF
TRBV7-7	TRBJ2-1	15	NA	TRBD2	CASSILAGGPGEQFF
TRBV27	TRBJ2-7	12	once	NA	CASSLTGYEQYF
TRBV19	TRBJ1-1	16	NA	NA	CASSRRSPGENTEAFF
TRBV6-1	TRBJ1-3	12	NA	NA	CAIAGSGNTIYF
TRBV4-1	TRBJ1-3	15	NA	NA	CASSQDWAGGNTIYF
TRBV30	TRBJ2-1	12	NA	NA	CAWSRGYDEQFF
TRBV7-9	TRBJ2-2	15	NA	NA	CASIAGQTNTGELFF
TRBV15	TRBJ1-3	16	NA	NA	CATTSQGPFSGNTIYF
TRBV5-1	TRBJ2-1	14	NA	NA	CASSLVTGYNEQFF
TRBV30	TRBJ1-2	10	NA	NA	CALKVAGYTF
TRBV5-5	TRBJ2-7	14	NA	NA	CASSSLGARDEQYF
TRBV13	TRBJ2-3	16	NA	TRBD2	CASKSTSGGITDTQYF
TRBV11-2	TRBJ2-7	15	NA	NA	CASSLEEGGSYEQYF
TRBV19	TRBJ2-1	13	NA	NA	CASSIKHHNEQFF
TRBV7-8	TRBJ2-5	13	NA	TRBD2	CASSSREGETQYF
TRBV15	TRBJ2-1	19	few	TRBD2	CATSRGGPGLAGKGNEQFF
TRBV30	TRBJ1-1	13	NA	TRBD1	CAWSRRQGAGAFF
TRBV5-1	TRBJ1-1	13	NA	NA	CASSFGLNTEAFF
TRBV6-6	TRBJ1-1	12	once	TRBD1	CASSSDRVEAFF
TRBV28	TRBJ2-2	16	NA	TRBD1	CASSFRGGPNTGELFF
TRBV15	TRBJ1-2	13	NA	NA	CATSPDINYGYTF
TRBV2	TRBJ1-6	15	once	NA	CASTPTGTRTSLLHF
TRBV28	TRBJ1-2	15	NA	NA	CASSPSERLGYGYTF
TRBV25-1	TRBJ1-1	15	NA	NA	CASREGDSANTEAFF